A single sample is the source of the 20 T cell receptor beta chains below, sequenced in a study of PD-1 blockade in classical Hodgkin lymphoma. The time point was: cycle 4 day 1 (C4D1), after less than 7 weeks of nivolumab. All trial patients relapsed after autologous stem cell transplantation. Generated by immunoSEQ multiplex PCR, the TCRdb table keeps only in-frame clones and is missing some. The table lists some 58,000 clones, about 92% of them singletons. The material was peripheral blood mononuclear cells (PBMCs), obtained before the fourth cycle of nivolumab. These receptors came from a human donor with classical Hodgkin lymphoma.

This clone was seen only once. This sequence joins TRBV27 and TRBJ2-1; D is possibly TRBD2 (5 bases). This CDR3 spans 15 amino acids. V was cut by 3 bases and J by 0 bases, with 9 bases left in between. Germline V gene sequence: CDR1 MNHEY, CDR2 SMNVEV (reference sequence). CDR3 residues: CASSLSDSSYNEQFF. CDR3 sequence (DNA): TGTGCCAGCAGTTTGTCGGACTCCTCCTACAATGAGCAGTTCTTC.

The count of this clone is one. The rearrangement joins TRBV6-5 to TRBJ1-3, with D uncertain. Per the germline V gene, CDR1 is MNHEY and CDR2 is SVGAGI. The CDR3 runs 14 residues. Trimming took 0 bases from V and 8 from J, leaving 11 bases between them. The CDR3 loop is CASSYSLSGDTIYF. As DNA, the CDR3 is TGTGCCAGCAGTTACTCTCTGTCGGGTGACACCATATATTTT.

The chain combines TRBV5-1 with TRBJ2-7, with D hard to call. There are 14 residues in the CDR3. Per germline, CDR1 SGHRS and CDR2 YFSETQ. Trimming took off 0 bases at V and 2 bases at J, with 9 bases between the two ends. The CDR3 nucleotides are TGCGCCAGCAGCTTGGCCAGCCTCGCCTACGAGCAGTACTTC. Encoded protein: CASSLASLAYEQYF.

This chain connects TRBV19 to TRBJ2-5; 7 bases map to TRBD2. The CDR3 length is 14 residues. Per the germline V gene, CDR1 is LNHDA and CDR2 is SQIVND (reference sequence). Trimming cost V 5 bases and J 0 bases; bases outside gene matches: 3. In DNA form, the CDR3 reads TGTGCCAGTAGTCGACTAGCCGACCAAGAGACCCAGTACTTC. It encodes CASSRLADQETQYF.

CDR3 residues: CASSQLAGRFYEQYF. The CDR3 nucleotides are TGCGCCAGCAGCCAACTAGCGGGGCGATTCTACGAGCAGTACTTC. This chain joins TRBV4-1 and TRBJ2-7, with TRBD2 identical over 9 bases. Unmatched junction bases numbered 5, after V lost 2 bases and J lost 3 bases. The germline V gene encodes CDR1 MGHRA and CDR2 YSYEKL. This CDR3 comprises 15 residues.

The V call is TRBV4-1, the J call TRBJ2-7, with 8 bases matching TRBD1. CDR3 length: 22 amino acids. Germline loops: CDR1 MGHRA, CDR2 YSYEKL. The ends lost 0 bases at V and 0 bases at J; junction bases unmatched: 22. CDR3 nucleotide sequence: TGCGCCAGCAGCCAAGATTGGCGGTTTCCGGGACAGGACCATCTTAGCTCCTACGAGCAGTACTTC. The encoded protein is CASSQDWRFPGQDHLSSYEQYF.

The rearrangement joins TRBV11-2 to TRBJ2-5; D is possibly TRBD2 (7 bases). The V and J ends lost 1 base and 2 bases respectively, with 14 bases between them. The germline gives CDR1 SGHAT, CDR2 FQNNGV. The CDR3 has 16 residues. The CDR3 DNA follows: TGTGCCAGCAGCTTAGGTCTAAGGGGGGGTCAAGAGACCCAGTACTTC. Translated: CASSLGLRGGQETQYF.

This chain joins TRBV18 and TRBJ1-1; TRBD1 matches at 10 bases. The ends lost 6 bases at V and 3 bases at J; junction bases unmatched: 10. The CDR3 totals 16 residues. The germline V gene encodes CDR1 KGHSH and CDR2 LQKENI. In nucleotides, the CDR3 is TGTGCCAGCTCCCAACGACAGGGGGCTCGGGACACTGAAGCTTTCTTT. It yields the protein CASSQRQGARDTEAFF.

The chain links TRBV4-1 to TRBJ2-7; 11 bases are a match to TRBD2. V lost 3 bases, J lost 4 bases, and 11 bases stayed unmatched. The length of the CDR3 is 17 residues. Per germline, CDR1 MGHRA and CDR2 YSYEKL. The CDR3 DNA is TGCGCCAGCAGCCACGATGGGACTAGCGGAGAGACTTACGAGCAGTACTTC. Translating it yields CASSHDGTSGETYEQYF.

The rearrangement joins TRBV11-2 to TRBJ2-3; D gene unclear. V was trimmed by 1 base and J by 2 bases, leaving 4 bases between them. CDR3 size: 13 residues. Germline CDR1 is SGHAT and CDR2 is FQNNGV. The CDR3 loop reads CASSLGATDTQYF. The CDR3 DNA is TGTGCCAGCAGCTTAGGTGCCACAGATACGCAGTATTTT.

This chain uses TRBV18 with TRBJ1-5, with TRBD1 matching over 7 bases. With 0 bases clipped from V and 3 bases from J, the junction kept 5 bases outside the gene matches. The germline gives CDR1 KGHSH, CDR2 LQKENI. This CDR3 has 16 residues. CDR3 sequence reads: CASSPPGQTNNQPQHF. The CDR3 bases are TGTGCCAGCTCACCACCGGGACAGACGAACAATCAGCCCCAGCATTTT.

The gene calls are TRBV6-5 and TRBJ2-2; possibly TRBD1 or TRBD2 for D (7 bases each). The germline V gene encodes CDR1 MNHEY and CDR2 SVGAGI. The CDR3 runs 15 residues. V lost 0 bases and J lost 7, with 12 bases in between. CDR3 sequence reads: CASSYSAGGGGELFF. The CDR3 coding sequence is TGTGCCAGCAGTTACTCTGCAGGGGGGGGCGGGGAGCTGTTTTTT.

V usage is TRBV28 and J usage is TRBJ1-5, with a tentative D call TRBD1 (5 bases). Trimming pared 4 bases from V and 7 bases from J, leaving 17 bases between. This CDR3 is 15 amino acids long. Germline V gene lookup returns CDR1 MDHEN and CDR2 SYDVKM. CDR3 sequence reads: CASSSAGRWLQPQHF. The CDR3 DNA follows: TGTGCCAGCAGTTCCGCAGGGAGATGGTTGCAGCCCCAGCATTTT. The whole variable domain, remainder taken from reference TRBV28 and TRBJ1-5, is DVKVTQSSRYLVKRTGEKVFLECVQDMDHENMFWYRQDPGLGLRLIYFSYDVKMKEKGDIPEGYSVSREKKERFSLILESASTNQTSMYLCASSSAGRWLQPQHFGDGTRLSIL.

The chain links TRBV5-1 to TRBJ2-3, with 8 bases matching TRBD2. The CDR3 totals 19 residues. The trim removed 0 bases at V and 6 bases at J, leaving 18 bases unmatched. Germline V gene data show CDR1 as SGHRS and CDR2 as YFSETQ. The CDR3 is CASSLAGGESETRWDTQYF. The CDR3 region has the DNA TGCGCCAGCAGCTTGGCCGGGGGGGAAAGCGAGACGAGATGGGATACGCAGTATTTT.

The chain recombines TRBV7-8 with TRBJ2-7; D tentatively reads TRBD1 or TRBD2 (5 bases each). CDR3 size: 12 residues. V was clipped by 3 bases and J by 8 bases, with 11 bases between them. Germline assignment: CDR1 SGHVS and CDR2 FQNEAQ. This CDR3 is CASSFGTEQQYF. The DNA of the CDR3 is TGTGCCAGCAGCTTCGGGACCGAGCAGCAGTACTTC. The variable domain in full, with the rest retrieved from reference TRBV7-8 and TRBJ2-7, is GAGVSQSPRYKVAKRGQDVALRCDPISGHVSLFWYQQALGQGPEFLTYFQNEAQLDKSGLPSDRFFAERPEGSVSTLKIQRTQQEDSAVYLCASSFGTEQQYFGPGTRLTVT.

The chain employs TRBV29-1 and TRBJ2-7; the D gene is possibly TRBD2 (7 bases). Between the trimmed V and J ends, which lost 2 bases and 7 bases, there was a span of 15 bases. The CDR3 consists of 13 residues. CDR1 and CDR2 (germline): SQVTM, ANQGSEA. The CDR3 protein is CSVETRGGWEQYF. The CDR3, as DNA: TGCAGCGTTGAAACGAGGGGGGGCTGGGAGCAGTACTTC.

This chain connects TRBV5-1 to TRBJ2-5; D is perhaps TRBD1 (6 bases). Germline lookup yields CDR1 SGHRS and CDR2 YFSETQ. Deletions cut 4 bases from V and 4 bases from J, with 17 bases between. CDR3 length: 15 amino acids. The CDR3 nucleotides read TGCGCCAGCAGCCCCTATGGGGGCGAAGGAGAGACCCAGTACTTC. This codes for CASSPYGGEGETQYF.

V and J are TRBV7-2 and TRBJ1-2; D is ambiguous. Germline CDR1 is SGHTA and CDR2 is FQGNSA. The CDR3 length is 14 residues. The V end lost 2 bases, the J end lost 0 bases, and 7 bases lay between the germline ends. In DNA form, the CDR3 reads TGTGCCAGCAGCTTAACAGAAGCTAACTATGGCTACACCTTC. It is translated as CASSLTEANYGYTF.

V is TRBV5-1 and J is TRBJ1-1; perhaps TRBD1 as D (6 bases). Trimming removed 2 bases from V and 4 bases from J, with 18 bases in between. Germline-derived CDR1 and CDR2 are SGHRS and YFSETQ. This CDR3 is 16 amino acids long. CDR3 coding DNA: TGCGCCAGCAGCTTCGCGCCAGGGGTAGTCGGCACTGAAGCTTTCTTT. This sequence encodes CASSFAPGVVGTEAFF.

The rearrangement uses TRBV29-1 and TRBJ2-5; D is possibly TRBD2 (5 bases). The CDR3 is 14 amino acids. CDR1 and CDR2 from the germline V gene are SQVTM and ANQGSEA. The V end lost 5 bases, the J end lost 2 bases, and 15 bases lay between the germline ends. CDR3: CSVRASTLQETQYF. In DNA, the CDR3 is TGCAGCGTTCGGGCTAGCACCTTACAAGAGACCCAGTACTTC. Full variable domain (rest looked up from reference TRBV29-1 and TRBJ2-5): SAVISQKPSRDICQRGTSLTIQCQVDSQVTMMFWYRQQPGQSLTLIATANQGSEATYESGFVIDKFPISRPNLTFSTLTVSNMSPEDSSIYLCSVRASTLQETQYFGPGTRLLVL.